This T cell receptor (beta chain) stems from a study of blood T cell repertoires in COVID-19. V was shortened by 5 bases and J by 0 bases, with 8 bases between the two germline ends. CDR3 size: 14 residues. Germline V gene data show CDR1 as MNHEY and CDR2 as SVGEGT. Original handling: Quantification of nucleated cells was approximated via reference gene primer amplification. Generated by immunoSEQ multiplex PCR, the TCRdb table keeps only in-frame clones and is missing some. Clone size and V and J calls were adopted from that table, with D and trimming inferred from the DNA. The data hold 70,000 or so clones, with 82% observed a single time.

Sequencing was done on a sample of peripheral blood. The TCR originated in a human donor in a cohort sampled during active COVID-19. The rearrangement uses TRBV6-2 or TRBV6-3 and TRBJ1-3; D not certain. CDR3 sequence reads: CASSRALSGNTIYF. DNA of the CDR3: TGTGCCAGCAGTCGAGCGCTCTCTGGAAACACCATATATTTT.